Here is one T cell receptor beta chain with its context. The antigen remains unidentified. Both 60 Vbeta primers and 13 Jbeta primers went into the PCR. The method was immunoSEQ multiplex PCR; TCRdb's version includes in-frame clones alone and lacks a portion of them. This sample has more than 80,000 clones, with roughly four fifths found just once. The sample comes from a study of cytomegalovirus exposure and HLA in healthy donors. General study points: Researchers counted roughly 150 TCR beta chains as cytomegalovirus-associated. Later work associated 17,000 or so TCR beta sequences with HLA alleles at 0.05 false discovery rate. The authors later linked a missense DCLRE1C variant to TCR beta V- and J-gene trimming.

Germline values: CDR1 LNHDA, CDR2 SQIVND (reference sequence). The CDR3 extends over 15 amino acids. The junction had 5 bases not matched to a gene; V was cut back by 3 bases and J by 7 bases. This chain joins TRBV19 and TRBJ2-2; 10 bases map to TRBD2. Sequencing was performed on PBMCs. This clonotype was sampled from a male donor in good health and CMV-seropositive. The CDR3 nucleotides are TGTGCCAGTAGTATGAGCGGGAGGGCCGGCGGGGAGCTGTTTTTT. It specifies CASSMSGRAGGELFF.